This TCR beta chain was sequenced during a study of graft-versus-host responses after intestinal transplantation. Study-wide background: Multivisceral, liver-intestinal, or isolated intestinal transplants were given to recipients. Each recipient received anti-thymocyte globulin induction, then tacrolimus and steroids for three to four years. Study conclusions and caveats: Declining HvG levels early post-transplant were linked to peak circulating GvH clone levels.

Sequencing was performed with immunoSEQ multiplex PCR; in TCRdb, only in-frame clones are kept and a portion is missing. The sample gives fewer than 30,000 clones, approximately 83% of which show up once; about 0.89% is in the top ten. The CDR3 has 16 amino acids. V lost 1 base and J lost 4, with 16 bases in between. Looked up from germline, CDR1 is MGHRA and CDR2 is YSYEKL. Notes on this clone: Its cognate antigen is unknown.

V is TRBV4-1 and J is TRBJ2-5; D possibly corresponds to TRBD1 (6 bases). The clonotype comes from a human patient who received an intestinal transplant, so some T cells may come from the graft donor. Source: PBMCs, taken 450 to 480 days after intestinal transplant. CDR3 in DNA: TGCGCCAGCAGCCAAGTTACAGGGTTAGGGTCAGAGACCCAGTACTTC. Translated, it gives CASSQVTGLGSETQYF.